This T cell receptor beta chain is from a study of blood T cell repertoires in COVID-19. Germline CDR1 is LNHNV and CDR2 is YYDKDF (reference sequence). The CDR3 loop spans 17 amino acids. V was clipped by 5 bases and J by 2 bases, with 19 bases between them. The table came from immunoSEQ multiplex PCR; TCRdb's copy has only in-frame clones and leaves some out. The sample consists of under 350,000 clones, about 86% of them appearing once. This clonotype originated in a woman in her 40s with acute COVID-19. The sequenced material came from PBMCs or T cells enriched from blood (not recorded which). The chain has TRBV15 and TRBJ1-3, with TRBD1 as a possible D gene (6 bases). The CDR3 bases are TGTGCCACCAGCGCTCGAAACACAGGGCGGCCTGGAAACACCATATATTTT. This translates into CATSARNTGRPGNTIYF.